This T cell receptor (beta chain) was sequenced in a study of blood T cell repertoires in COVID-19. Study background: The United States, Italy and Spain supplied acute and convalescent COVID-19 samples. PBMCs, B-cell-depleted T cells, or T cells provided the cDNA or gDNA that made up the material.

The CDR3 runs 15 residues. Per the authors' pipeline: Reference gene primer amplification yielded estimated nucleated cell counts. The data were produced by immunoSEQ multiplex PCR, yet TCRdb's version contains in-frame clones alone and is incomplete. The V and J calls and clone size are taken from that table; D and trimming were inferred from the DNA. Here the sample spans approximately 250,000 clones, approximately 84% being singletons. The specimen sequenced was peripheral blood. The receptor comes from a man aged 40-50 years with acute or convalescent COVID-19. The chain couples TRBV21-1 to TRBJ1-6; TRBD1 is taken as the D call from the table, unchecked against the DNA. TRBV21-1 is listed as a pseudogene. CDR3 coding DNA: TGTGCCAGCAGCCGAAGCCCGGGACAGGTTCAACCCCTCCACTTT. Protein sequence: CASSRSPGQVQPLHF.